This TCR beta chain was identified in a study of CD8 T cells in Susac syndrome. From blood CD8+ and CD4+ T cells, TCR beta sequences were generated. The germline V gene encodes CDR1 SGHDT and CDR2 YYEEEE. V lost 0 bases, J lost 8 bases, and 9 bases stayed unmatched. This CDR3 is built from 15 residues. An amount of RNA that ranged from roughly 0.45 to 1 ug was reverse transcribed with random hexamers. TCRdb re-called the immunoSEQ multiplex PCR reads with MiXCR, one entry per CDR3 protein. Here the sample spans about 120,000 distinct CDR3 sequences, 90% to 95% being singletons. Source material: CD4+ T cells from PBMCs. This TCR derives from a human donor with multiple sclerosis. This sequence joins TRBV5-6 and TRBJ2-7; 9 bases are a match to TRBD1. The CDR3 protein is CASSLVSGDRDQQYF. As DNA, the CDR3 is TGTGCCAGCAGCTTGGTCTCCGGGGACAGGGACCAGCAGTACTTC.